Presented here are 10 T cell receptor beta chains from one specimen sequenced in a study of shared clonotypes between healthy human individuals. Only in-frame clones appear in the TCRdb table, and some are missing; sequencing was by immunoSEQ multiplex PCR. The table has about 1.1 million clones, 75% to 80% seen once. Sample: memory CD4+ T cells from PBMCs. Subset specified: CD45RA-negative fraction. These receptors were taken from a man between 18 and 29 years old in good health. Some clones in this sample may be carry-over from other donors' samples.

This clone was picked up a small number of times. The rearrangement joins TRBV5-4 to TRBJ2-5; 14 bases are a match to TRBD2. This CDR3 region has 17 residues. Germline V gene data show CDR1 as SGHNT and CDR2 as YYREEE (reference sequence). Losses at the gene ends were 3 bases for V and 4 bases for J; bases not matched to a gene: 8. Here the CDR3 DNA reads TGTGCCAGCAGCTCGATTCCGGGACTAGCGGGAGTAGAGACCCAGTACTTC. This sequence encodes CASSSIPGLAGVETQYF.

Concerning this clone: One end of the junction fails to match germline, which may point to a read error. V gene TRBV9 combines with J gene TRBJ2-1; 7 bases match TRBD2. Germline loops: CDR1 SGDLS, CDR2 YYNGEE. There are 17 residues in the CDR3. CDR3 protein: CASSPRWGGVSYSEQFF. Here the CDR3 DNA reads TGTGCCAGCAGCCCCCGCTGGGGAGGGGTATCCTACAGTGAGCAGTTCTTC.

V is TRBV2 and J is TRBJ1-5, with TRBD1 as a possible D gene (5 bases). The CDR3 spans 13 residues. CDR1 is SNHLY and CDR2 is FYNNEI in the germline V gene. Between the trimmed V and J ends, which lost 7 bases and 9 bases, there was a span of 16 bases. DNA of the CDR3: TGTGCCAGCACCGACAGCCCACCTTTGCCCCAGCATTTT. Translation: CASTDSPPLPQHF. The full variable domain, completed using reference TRBV2 and TRBJ1-5, is EPEVTQTPSHQVTQMGQEVILRCVPISNHLYFYWYRQILGQKVEFLVSFYNNEISEKSEIFDDQFSVERPDGSNFTLKIRSTKLEDSAMYFCASTDSPPLPQHFGDGTRLSIL.

The V gene is TRBV7-3, the J gene TRBJ2-1; possibly TRBD2 for D (6 bases). CDR1 is SGHTA and CDR2 is FQGTGA in the germline V gene. Trimming took off 4 bases at V and 3 bases at J, with 13 bases between the two ends. The length of the CDR3 is 15 residues. The CDR3 spells CASSSGLSGYNEQFF. For the CDR3, the DNA is TGTGCCAGCAGCTCCGGACTATCGGGCTACAATGAGCAGTTCTTC.

The chain links TRBV6-6 to TRBJ1-5; tentative D call: TRBD1 (5 bases). The CDR3 runs 13 residues. Trimming removed 6 bases from V and 1 base from J, with 7 bases in between. From germline, CDR1 is MNHNY and CDR2 SVGAGI (reference sequence). CDR3 loop: CASSGGSNQPQHF. CDR3 nucleotides: TGTGCCAGCAGCGGGGGGAGCAATCAGCCCCAGCATTTT.

This chain connects TRBV7-3 to TRBJ2-3; D gene ambiguous. V was clipped by 3 bases and J by 3 bases, with 10 bases between them. This CDR3 has 14 amino acids. The V gene's germline CDR1 is SGHTA and CDR2 FQGTGA. The DNA for the CDR3 is TGTGCCAGCAGCTTTAATCCAGCTACAGATACGCAGTATTTT. It encodes CASSFNPATDTQYF. Looking up the rest from reference TRBV7-3 and TRBJ2-3 gives the full variable domain: GAGVSQTPSNKVTEKGKYVELRCDPISGHTALYWYRQSLGQGPEFLIYFQGTGAADDSGLPNDRFFAVRPEGSVSTLKIQRTERGDSAVYLCASSFNPATDTQYFGPGTRLTVL.

The J gene is TRBJ1-4, the V gene TRBV5-1, with D possibly matching TRBD1 (6 bases). The CDR3 contains 14 residues. V shed 4 bases and J shed 4 bases, with 11 bases lying between them. The germline gives CDR1 SGHRS, CDR2 YFSETQ. CDR3: CASSGGQFNEKLFF. CDR3 sequence (DNA): TGCGCCAGCAGCGGAGGACAGTTTAATGAAAAACTGTTTTTT.

About this clone: A much larger clone sits a single nucleotide away, making a read error possible. This chain uses TRBV4-1 with TRBJ2-7; the match to TRBD2 covers 13 bases. The CDR3 spans 15 residues. Germline V gene data show CDR1 as MGHRA and CDR2 as YSYEKL. The CDR3 reads CAGSLGLAGVYEQYF. The CDR3 DNA is TGCGCCGGCAGCCTAGGACTAGCGGGAGTCTACGAGCAGTACTTC.

This clone appeared once. V usage is TRBV10-3 and J usage is TRBJ2-7, with D possibly being TRBD1 (5 bases). Deletions cut 0 bases from V and 3 bases from J, with 18 bases between. The CDR3 totals 17 residues. The V gene's germline CDR1 is ENHRY and CDR2 SYGVKD. The CDR3 is CAISESLWPGPGYEQYF. The CDR3 nucleotides read TGTGCCATCAGTGAGTCATTATGGCCAGGGCCGGGCTACGAGCAGTACTTC.

The V and J genes are TRBV2 and TRBJ2-1; 13 positions agree with TRBD2. V shed 7 bases and J 7 bases; nucleotides not matched to a gene: 10. Germline V gives CDR1 SNHLY, CDR2 FYNNEI. The CDR3 sequence is 16 residues long. CDR3 residues: CASMKTGTSGINEQFF. In nucleotides, the CDR3 is TGTGCCAGCATGAAGACCGGGACTAGCGGGATAAATGAGCAGTTCTTC.